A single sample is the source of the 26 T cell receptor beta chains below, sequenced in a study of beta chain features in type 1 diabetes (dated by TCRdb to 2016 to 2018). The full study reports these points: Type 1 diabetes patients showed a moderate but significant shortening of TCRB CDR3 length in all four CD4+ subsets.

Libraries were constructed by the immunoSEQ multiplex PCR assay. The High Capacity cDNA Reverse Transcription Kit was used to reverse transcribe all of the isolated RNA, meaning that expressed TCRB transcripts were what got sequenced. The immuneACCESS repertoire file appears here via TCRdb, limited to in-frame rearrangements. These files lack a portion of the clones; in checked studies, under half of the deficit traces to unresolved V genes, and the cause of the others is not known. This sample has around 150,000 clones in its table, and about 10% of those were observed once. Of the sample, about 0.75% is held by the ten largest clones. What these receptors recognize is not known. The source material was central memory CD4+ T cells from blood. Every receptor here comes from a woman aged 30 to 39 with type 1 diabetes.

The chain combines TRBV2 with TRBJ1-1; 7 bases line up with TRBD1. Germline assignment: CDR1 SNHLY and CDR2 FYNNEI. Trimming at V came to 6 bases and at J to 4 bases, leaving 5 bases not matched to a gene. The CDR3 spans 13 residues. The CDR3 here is CASRGQVGTEAFF. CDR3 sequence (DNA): TGTGCCAGCAGAGGACAGGTTGGCACTGAAGCTTTCTTT.

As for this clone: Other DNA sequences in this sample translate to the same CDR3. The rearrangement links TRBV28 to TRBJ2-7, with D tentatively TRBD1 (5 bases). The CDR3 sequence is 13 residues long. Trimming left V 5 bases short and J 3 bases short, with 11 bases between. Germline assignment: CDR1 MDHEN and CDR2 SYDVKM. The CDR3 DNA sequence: TGTGCCAGCAGTCCAGGACAAAGCTACGAGCAGTACTTC. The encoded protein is CASSPGQSYEQYF.

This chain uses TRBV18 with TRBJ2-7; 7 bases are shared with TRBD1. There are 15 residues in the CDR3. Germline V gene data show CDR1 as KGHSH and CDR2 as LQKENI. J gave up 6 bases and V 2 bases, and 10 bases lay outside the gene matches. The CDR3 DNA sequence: TGTGCCAGCTCACCAGGGTCAGGGGGTACAAGCGAGCAGTACTTC. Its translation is CASSPGSGGTSEQYF.

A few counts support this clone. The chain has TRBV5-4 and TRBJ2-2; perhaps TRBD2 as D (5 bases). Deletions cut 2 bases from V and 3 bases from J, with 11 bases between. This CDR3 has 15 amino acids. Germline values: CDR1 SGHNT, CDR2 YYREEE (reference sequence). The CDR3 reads CASSFPSRYTGELFF. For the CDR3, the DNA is TGTGCCAGCAGCTTTCCTAGCCGATACACCGGGGAGCTGTTTTTT.

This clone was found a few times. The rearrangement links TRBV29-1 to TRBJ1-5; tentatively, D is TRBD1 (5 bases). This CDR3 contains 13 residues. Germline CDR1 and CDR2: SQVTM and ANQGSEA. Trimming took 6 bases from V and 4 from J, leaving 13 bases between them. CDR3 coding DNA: TGCAGCGTGCAGGGATTCGGGAATCAGCCCCAGCATTTT. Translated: CSVQGFGNQPQHF.

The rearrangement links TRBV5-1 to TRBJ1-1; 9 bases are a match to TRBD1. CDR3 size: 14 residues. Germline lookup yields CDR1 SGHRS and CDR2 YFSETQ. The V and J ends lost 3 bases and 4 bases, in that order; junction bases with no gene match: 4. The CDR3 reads CASSWGQGSTEAFF. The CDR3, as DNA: TGCGCCAGCAGCTGGGGACAGGGATCCACTGAAGCTTTCTTT.

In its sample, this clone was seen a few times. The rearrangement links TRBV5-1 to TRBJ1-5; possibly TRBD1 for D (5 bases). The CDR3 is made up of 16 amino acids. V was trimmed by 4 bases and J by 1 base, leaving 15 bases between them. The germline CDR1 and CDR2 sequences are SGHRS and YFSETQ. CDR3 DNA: TGCGCCAGCAGCCTGTTTGGGGCGGACAGCAATCAGCCCCAGCATTTT. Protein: CASSLFGADSNQPQHF.

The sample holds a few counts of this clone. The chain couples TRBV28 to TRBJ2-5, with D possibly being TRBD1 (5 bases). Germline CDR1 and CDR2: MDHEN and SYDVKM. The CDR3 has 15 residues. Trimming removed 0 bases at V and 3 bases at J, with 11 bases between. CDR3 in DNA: TGTGCCAGCAGTTTATGGGTGGAAGGGGAAGAGACCCAGTACTTC. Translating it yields CASSLWVEGEETQYF.

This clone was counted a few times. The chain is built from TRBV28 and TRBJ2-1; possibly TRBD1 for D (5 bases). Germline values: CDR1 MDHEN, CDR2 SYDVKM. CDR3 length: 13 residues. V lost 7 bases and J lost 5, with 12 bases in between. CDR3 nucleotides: TGTGCCAGCAAGGGGTGGGAAAACAATGAGCAGTTCTTC. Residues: CASKGWENNEQFF.

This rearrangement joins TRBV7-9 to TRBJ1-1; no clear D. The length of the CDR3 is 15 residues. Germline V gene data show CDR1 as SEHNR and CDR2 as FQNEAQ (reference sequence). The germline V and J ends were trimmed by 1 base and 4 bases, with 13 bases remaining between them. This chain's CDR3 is CASSLDRGRSTEAFF. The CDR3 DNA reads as TGTGCCAGCAGCTTAGATCGGGGTCGGAGCACTGAAGCTTTCTTT.

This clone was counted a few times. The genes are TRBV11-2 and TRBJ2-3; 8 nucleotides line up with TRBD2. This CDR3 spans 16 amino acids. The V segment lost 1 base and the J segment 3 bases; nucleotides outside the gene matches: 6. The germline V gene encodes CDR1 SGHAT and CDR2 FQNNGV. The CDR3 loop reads CASSLGTSGSTDTQYF. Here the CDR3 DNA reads TGTGCCAGCAGCTTAGGGACGAGCGGGAGTACAGATACGCAGTATTTT.

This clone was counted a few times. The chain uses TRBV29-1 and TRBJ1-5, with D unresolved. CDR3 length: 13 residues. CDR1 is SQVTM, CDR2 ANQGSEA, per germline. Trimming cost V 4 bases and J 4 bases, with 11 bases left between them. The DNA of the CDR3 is TGCAGCGTTGGGTCCGGGAGTAATCAGCCCCAGCATTTT. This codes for CSVGSGSNQPQHF. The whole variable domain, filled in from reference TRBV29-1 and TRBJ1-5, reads SAVISQKPSRDICQRGTSLTIQCQVDSQVTMMFWYRQQPGQSLTLIATANQGSEATYESGFVIDKFPISRPNLTFSTLTVSNMSPEDSSIYLCSVGSGSNQPQHFGDGTRLSIL.

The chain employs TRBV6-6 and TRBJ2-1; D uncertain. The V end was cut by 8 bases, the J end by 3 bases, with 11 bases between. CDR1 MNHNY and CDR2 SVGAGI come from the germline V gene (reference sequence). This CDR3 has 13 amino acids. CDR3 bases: TGTGCCAGCGGGCCCGACATCTACAATGAGCAGTTCTTC. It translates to CASGPDIYNEQFF.

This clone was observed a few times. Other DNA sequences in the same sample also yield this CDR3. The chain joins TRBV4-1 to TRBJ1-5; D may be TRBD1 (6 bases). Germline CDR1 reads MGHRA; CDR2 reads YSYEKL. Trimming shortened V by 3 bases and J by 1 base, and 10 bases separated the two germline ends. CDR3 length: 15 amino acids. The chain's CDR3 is CASSQRTASNQPQHF. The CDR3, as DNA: TGCGCCAGCAGCCAGAGGACAGCGAGCAATCAGCCCCAGCATTTT.

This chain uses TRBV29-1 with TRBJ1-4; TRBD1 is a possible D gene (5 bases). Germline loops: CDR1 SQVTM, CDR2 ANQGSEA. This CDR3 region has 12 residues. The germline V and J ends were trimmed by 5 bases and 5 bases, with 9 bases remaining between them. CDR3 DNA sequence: TGCAGCGTTCCAGGGTTGAATGAAAAACTGTTTTTT. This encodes CSVPGLNEKLFF.

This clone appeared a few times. The CDR3 loop reads CAGGNYGDYGYTF. CDR3 nucleotide sequence: TGTGCCGGAGGGAACTACGGGGACTATGGCTACACCTTC. The V call is TRBV28, the J call TRBJ1-2; no firm D call. This CDR3 is built from 13 residues. The germline V and J ends were trimmed by 11 bases and 3 bases, with 16 bases remaining between them. The germline V gene has CDR1 MDHEN and CDR2 SYDVKM.

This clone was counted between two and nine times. The CDR3 nucleotides read TGTGCCAGCAGCGTAGCTGGTGACTTTCAAGAGACCCAGTACTTC. Protein sequence: CASSVAGDFQETQYF. The chain carries TRBV9 and TRBJ2-5; D uncertain. The CDR3 loop spans 15 amino acids. Germline V CDR1 and CDR2: SGDLS, YYNGEE. V was trimmed by 0 bases and J by 2 bases, leaving 11 bases between them.

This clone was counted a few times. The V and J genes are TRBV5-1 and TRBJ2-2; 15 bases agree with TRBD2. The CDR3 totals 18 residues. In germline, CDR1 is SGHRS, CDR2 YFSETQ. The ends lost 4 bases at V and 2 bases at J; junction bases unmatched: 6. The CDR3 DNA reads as TGCGCCAGCAGCCCGAGGACTAGCGGGAGGGGAAACACCGGGGAGCTGTTTTTT. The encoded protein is CASSPRTSGRGNTGELFF.

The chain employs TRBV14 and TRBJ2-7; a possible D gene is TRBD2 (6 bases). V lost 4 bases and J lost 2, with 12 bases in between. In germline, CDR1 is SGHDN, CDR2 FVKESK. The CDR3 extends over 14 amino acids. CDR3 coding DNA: TGTGCCAGCAGCCTCTGGTGGGGGGCCTACGAGCAGTACTTC. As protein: CASSLWWGAYEQYF.

CDR3 coding DNA: TGTGCCAGCAGCTTGGAGACGACTAACTCTGGAAACACCATATATTTT. As protein: CASSLETTNSGNTIYF. J is TRBJ1-3 and V is TRBV5-4; the D is unclear. The germline CDR1 and CDR2 sequences are SGHNT and YYREEE (reference sequence). The V end was cut by 0 bases, the J end by 0 bases, with 10 bases between. The length of the CDR3 is 16 residues.

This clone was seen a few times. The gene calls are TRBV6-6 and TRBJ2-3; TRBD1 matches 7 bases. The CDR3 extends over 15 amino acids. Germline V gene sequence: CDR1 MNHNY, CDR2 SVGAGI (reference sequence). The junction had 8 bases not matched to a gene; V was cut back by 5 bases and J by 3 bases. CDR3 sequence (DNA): TGTGCCAGCAGTGCAGGGGGTGTTAGAACAGATACGCAGTATTTT. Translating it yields CASSAGGVRTDTQYF.

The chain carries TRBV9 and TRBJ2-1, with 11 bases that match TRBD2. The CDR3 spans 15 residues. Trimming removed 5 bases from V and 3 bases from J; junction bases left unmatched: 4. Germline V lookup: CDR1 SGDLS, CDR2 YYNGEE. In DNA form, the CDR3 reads TGTGCCAGCAGATTCGGACTAGCGGGCTACAATGAGCAGTTCTTC. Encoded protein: CASRFGLAGYNEQFF.

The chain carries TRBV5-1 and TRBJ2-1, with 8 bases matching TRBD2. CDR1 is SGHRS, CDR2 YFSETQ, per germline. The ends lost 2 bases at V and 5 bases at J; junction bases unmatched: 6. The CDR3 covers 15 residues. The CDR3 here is CASSLGTSRDNEQFF. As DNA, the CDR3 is TGCGCCAGCAGCTTAGGGACTAGTAGAGACAATGAGCAGTTCTTC.

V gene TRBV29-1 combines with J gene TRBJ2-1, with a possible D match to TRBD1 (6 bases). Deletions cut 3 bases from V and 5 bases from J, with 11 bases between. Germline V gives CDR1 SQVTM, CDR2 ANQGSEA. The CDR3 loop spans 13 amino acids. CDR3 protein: CSVDRGIDNEQFF. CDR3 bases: TGCAGCGTTGACAGGGGTATCGACAATGAGCAGTTCTTC.

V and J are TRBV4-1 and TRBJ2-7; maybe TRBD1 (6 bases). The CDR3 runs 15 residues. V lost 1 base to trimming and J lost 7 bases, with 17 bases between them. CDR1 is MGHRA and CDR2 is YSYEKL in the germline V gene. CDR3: CASSQVGRGIGEQYF. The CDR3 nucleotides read TGCGCCAGCAGCCAAGTGGGCAGGGGAATTGGAGAGCAGTACTTC.

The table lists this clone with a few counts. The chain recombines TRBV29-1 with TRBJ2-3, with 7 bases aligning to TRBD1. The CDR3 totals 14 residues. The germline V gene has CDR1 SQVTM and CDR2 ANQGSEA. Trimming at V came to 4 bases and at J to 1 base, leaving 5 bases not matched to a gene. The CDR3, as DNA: TGCAGCGTTGCAGGACAGGAGGGCACAGATACGCAGTATTTT. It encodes CSVAGQEGTDTQYF.